What follows is one TCR beta chain and its context. Its antigen is currently unknown. The CDR3 has 15 residues. With 3 bases clipped from V and 3 bases from J, the junction kept 2 bases outside the gene matches. Germline loops: CDR1 LNHNV, CDR2 YYDKDF (reference sequence). TCRdb's table, derived via immunoSEQ multiplex PCR, lists solely in-frame clones and lacks some. Found here are some 140,000 clones, roughly 90% of them singletons; the top ten hold 1.9%. This record comes from a study of T cell responses to AZD1222 COVID-19 vaccine. Study-level information: Some second doses came at about 4 weeks and others at about 12 weeks; these were pooled. Whole-study results and caveats: Spike-specific TCRs gained breadth and depth after people received two AZD1222 doses. The study found vaccine-associated CD4 TCRs spanning spike, dominant at 160-218 and 743-854. Clonal diversity was possibly underestimated; the donors were predominantly white British and more often female.

This sequence joins TRBV15 and TRBJ1-5; TRBD1 matches 10 bases. This TCR was sampled from an adult in good health. This specimen was peripheral blood, taken on day 0 of AZD1222 vaccination. The CDR3, as DNA: TGTGCCACCAGCAGGGACAGGGGGTCCAATCAGCCCCAGCATTTT. Translating it yields CATSRDRGSNQPQHF.